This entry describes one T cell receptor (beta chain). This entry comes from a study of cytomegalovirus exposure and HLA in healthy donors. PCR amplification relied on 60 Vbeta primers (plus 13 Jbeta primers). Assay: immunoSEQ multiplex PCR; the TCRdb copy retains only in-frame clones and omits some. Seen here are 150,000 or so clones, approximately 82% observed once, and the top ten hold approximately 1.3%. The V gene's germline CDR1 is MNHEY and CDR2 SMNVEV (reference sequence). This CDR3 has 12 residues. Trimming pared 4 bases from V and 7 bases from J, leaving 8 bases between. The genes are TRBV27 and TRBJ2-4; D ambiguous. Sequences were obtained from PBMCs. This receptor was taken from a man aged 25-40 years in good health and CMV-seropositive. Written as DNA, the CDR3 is TGTGCCAGCAGTTCCCTCGGGAACATTCAGTACTTC. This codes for CASSSLGNIQYF.